This T cell receptor (beta chain) was sequenced for a study of CD8 T cells in ankylosing spondylitis. Germline V gene data show CDR1 as DFQATT and CDR2 as SNEGSKA (reference sequence). With 0 bases removed from V and 8 bases from J, the gap between germline ends came to 16 bases. The CDR3 runs to 15 residues. General observations from the study: The study identified a TCR beta motif of fewer than 10 highly homologous variants that appeared characteristic of ankylosing spondylitis blood. From matched ankylosing spondylitis synovial fluid, disease-linked clones were reportedly recovered at significantly enriched levels.

One entry per CDR3 protein results from TCRdb running MiXCR on the 5' RACE reads. The sample yields around 450,000 distinct CDR3 sequences, approximately 26% seen once. As concerns this clonotype: Antigen: not known.

This TCR was recovered from a male donor with ankylosing spondylitis. The material sequenced was blood, either unsorted or a sorted T cell fraction (not recorded which). The rearrangement uses TRBV20-1 and TRBJ1-4; D remains unclear. CDR3 region: CSARDQTQAAEKLFF. The DNA for the CDR3 is TGCAGTGCTAGAGATCAGACTCAGGCGGCCGAAAAACTGTTTTTT.